What follows describes a single T cell receptor (beta chain). The sample originates from a study of technical replicates of blood from several donors. The germline gives CDR1 SGDLS, CDR2 YYNGEE. The CDR3 length is 14 residues. Trimming at V came to 4 bases and at J to 3 bases, leaving 2 bases not matched to a gene. TCRdb's table, derived via immunoSEQ multiplex PCR, lists solely in-frame clones and lacks some. The data contain 79,000 or so clones, approximately 96% of them singletons. Sequenced: T cells isolated from PBMCs. This receptor was obtained from a human donor in good health. The rearrangement joins TRBV9 to TRBJ2-5; 11 bases are shared with TRBD2. The DNA of the CDR3 is TGTGCCAGCAGCAAGGGACTAGCGGAAGAGACCCAGTACTTC. Translated, it gives CASSKGLAEETQYF.